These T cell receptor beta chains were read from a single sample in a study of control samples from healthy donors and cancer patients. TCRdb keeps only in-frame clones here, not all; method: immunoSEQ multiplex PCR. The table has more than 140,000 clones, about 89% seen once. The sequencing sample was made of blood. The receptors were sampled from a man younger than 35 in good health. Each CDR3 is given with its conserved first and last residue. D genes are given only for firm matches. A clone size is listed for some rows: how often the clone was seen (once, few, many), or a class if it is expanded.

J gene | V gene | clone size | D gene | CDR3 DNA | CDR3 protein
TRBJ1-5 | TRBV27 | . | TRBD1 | TGTGCCAGCAGCCGGGGACAGATCAATCAGCCCCAGCATTTT | CASSRGQINQPQHF
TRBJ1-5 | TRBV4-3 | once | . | TGCGCCAGCAGCCAAGATAGAGGAGGGGGTAGGAGTGGGCAGCCCCAGCATTTT | CASSQDRGGGRSGQPQHF
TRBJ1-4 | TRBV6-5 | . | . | TGTGCCAGCAGTTACGGGCAGGGGACTGAAAAACTGTTTTTT | CASSYGQGTEKLFF
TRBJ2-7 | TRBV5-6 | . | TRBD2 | TGTGCCAGCAGCGCACTAGCGGGGGGGATAGGGGCCCAATTCTACGAGCAGTACTTC | CASSALAGGIGAQFYEQYF
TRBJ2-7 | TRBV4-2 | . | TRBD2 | TGTGCCAGCAGCCAAGATCCCGTTACTAGCGGGGGGCCCTACGAGCAGTACTTC | CASSQDPVTSGGPYEQYF
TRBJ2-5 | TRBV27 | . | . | TGTGCCAGCAGTGATTCGGTCGGACCCTCGACCCAGTACTTC | CASSDSVGPSTQYF
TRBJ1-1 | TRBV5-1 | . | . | TGCGCCAGCAGCTCCCCACCGGACGGTGAAGCTTTCTTT | CASSSPPDGEAFF
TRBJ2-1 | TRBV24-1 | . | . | TGTGCCACCAGTGATCCGGACAGTCCGCAGTTCTTC | CATSDPDSPQFF
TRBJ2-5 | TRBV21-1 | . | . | TGTGCCAGCAGCGGACTAGTTAGAGAGACCCAGTACTTC | CASSGLVRETQYF
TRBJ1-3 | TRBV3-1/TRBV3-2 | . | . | TGTGCCAGCAGCCAAGATAGTAAGGGCTTCTCTGGAAACACCATATATTTT | CASSQDSKGFSGNTIYF